These T cell receptor beta chains were read from a single sample in a study of T-cell memory formation after mild COVID-19. MiXCR was run by TCRdb on the 5' RACE reads, yielding one entry per CDR3 protein. This sample has 450,000 to 650,000 distinct CDR3 sequences, with more than 15% found just once. Sequencing was performed on PBMCs or a T cell subset sorted from them (not recorded which). These receptors came from an adult woman who had mild COVID-19 (a few samples of this study predate the infection). Cell type and time point are not known. CDR3s include the opening cysteine and the closing phenylalanine or tryptophan.

v_call	j_call	cdr3_aa
TRBV7-8	TRBJ1-1	CATTGQGNTEAFF
TRBV5-4	TRBJ2-3	CASSLFASGGSTDTQYF
TRBV5-1	TRBJ2-7	CASSLGSGGHEQYF
TRBV6-5	TRBJ2-7	CASKLQGTSYEQYF
TRBV25-1	TRBJ2-1	CASSEISRVHEQFF
TRBV5-1	TRBJ1-1	CASSLPEDRPNTEAFF
TRBV24-1	TRBJ1-2	CATSDSYGYTF
TRBV6-5	TRBJ1-1	CASKPVGVKTEAFF
TRBV20-1	TRBJ1-2	CSTSPTDGLWYYGYTF
TRBV20-1	TRBJ2-1	CSGSAGHNEQFF
TRBV7-2	TRBJ2-2	CASSWIAGGNTAELFF
TRBV19	TRBJ2-3	CASMRGGLAGLGGTDTQYF
TRBV19	TRBJ2-1	CASSIAVTNEQFF